These T cell receptor beta chains were read from a single sample in a study of blood T cell repertoires in COVID-19. The table came from immunoSEQ multiplex PCR; TCRdb's copy has only in-frame clones and leaves some out. This sample has roughly 21,000 clones; around four fifths occur once, and the top ten carry roughly 7%. Input material: peripheral blood. Every receptor here comes from a human donor in a cohort sampled during active COVID-19. Both conserved end residues are part of each CDR3. Each record gives: D gene, J gene, clone size, V gene, CDR3 protein, CDR3 DNA. The D gene is left open where the match is weak. Part of the rows lack a size; the others show once, few, many or a class for expanded clones.

NA	TRBJ2-1	NA	TRBV18	CASSPRAQAHRDNEQFF	TGTGCCAGCTCACCACGTGCCCAGGCGCACCGAGACAATGAGCAGTTCTTC
NA	TRBJ1-1	NA	TRBV30	CAWSRGRTEAFF	TGTGCCTGGAGCAGGGGTCGGACTGAAGCTTTCTTT
TRBD2	TRBJ2-3	NA	TRBV30	CACPQGRGGLDTQYF	TGTGCCTGCCCCCAGGGGCGGGGGGGCCTGGATACGCAGTATTTT
NA	TRBJ1-2	NA	TRBV15	CATSREAGGYTF	TGTGCCACCAGCAGAGAGGCAGGAGGCTACACCTTC
NA	TRBJ1-3	NA	TRBV6-5	CASSPTSSGNTIYF	TGTGCCAGCAGTCCAACAAGCTCTGGAAACACCATATATTTT
NA	TRBJ2-5	NA	TRBV12-3/TRBV12-4	CASSFTGGETQYF	TGTGCCAGCAGTTTTACAGGTGGAGAGACCCAGTACTTC
NA	TRBJ2-2	NA	TRBV4-1	CASRRTAMNTGELFF	TGCGCCAGCAGGAGGACAGCAATGAACACCGGGGAGCTGTTTTTT
NA	TRBJ1-1	NA	TRBV6-5	CASSYSGFGAYTEAFF	TGTGCCAGCAGTTACAGCGGGTTTGGGGCATACACTGAAGCTTTCTTT
NA	TRBJ1-2	NA	TRBV3-1/TRBV3-2	CASSSSQDSYYGYTF	TGTGCCAGCAGCTCCTCTCAGGACAGCTACTATGGCTACACCTTC
TRBD1	TRBJ2-7	NA	TRBV6-4	CASSIGGTGTYEQYF	TGTGCCAGCAGTATCGGCGGGACAGGGACCTACGAGCAGTACTTC
NA	TRBJ1-2	once	TRBV5-5	CASSFEEVDYGYTF	TGTGCCAGCAGCTTTGAGGAGGTGGACTATGGCTACACCTTC
NA	TRBJ2-5	NA	TRBV11-2	CASSLDSRQIQETQYF	TGTGCCAGCAGCTTAGACAGTCGACAGATACAAGAGACCCAGTACTTC
NA	TRBJ1-1	NA	TRBV19	CASSLLQGTTEAFF	TGTGCCAGTAGCCTCTTGCAGGGGACCACTGAAGCTTTCTTT
NA	TRBJ1-1	NA	TRBV7-5	CVRTPGGGNTEAFF	TGTGTCAGAACCCCCGGCGGGGGCAACACTGAAGCTTTCTTT